This record concerns one T cell receptor beta chain sequence. The target antigen is unknown. The sample comes from a study of cytomegalovirus exposure and HLA in healthy donors. Whole-study findings and limits: Sequence variants that were highly shared formed a cluster that was likely a sequencing artifact. TCR beta V- and J-gene trimming, according to a later analysis, was linked to a missense DCLRE1C variant. Earlier findings revealed that most TCR beta V segments proved productive either about 90% or about 30% of the time.

The primer mix had 60 Vbeta and 13 Jbeta primers. As processed by the authors: Approximately 87 million unique TCR beta chains, 9 million to 14 million shared, were counted in a later analysis. Measured with immunoSEQ multiplex PCR; TCRdb has only the in-frame clones, and not every one. The V and J calls and clone size were taken over from that table, and D and trimming were inferred from the DNA. Of about 160,000 clones in the sample, roughly 80% were seen once. The length of the CDR3 is 15 residues. From germline, CDR1 is SEHNR and CDR2 FQNEAQ (reference sequence). V lost 1 base and J 1 base, leaving 9 bases between the germline ends.

Sequencing was carried out using PBMCs. This TCR came from a man in his fifties or sixties in good health and CMV-seropositive. The V and J genes are TRBV7-9 and TRBJ2-3, with D maybe TRBD1 (5 bases). The CDR3 bases are TGTGCCAGCAGCTTAGAGGGGCCCCGCACAGATACGCAGTATTTT. This codes for CASSLEGPRTDTQYF.